The clone carrying this TCR beta chain has just a few counts. Its cognate antigen is unknown. The sample comes from a study of cytomegalovirus exposure and HLA in healthy donors. Findings of the study overall: Most CMV-associated TCR beta chains were later found to appear HLA-restricted. Indistinguishable V segments such as TRBV6-2 and TRBV6-3 were excluded.

The primer mix had 60 Vbeta and 13 Jbeta primers. The method was immunoSEQ multiplex PCR; TCRdb's version includes in-frame clones alone and lacks a portion of them. Here the sample spans 150,000 to 200,000 clones, approximately 72% being singletons. Germline V gene data show CDR1 as GTSNPN and CDR2 as SVGIG (reference sequence). This CDR3 spans 11 amino acids. V was pared by 3 bases and J by 4 bases, with 7 bases between. This sequence originates from a man in his forties in good health and CMV-seropositive. The sequencing sample was made of PBMCs. This chain connects TRBV30 to TRBJ2-7; D is undetermined. The CDR3 is CAWRVLYEQYF. CDR3 bases: TGTGCCTGGAGGGTCCTATACGAGCAGTACTTC.